Listed here are 21 T cell receptor beta chains from one sample, sequenced in a study of cytomegalovirus exposure and HLA in healthy donors. The study ran its PCR with 60 Vbeta and 13 Jbeta primers. TCRdb's table, derived via immunoSEQ multiplex PCR, lists solely in-frame clones and lacks some. The table lists 150,000 to 200,000 clones, 79% of them singletons, with under 3% in the top ten. The sequencing sample was made of PBMCs. Source of these receptors: a woman between 50 and 59 years old in good health and CMV-seronegative.

As for this clone: Germline and junction disagree at one end, which may indicate a read error. The chain is built from TRBV7-9 and TRBJ1-4; 7 bases match TRBD1. The germline V gene has CDR1 SEHNR and CDR2 FQNEAQ (reference sequence). The length of the CDR3 is 14 residues. CDR3 bases: TGTTCCAGCAGCATACAGGGGACTAATGAAAAACTGTTTTTT. Translating it yields CSSSIQGTNEKLFF.

This clone came up a few times. The rearrangement uses TRBV7-2 and TRBJ2-1, with TRBD2 matching over 12 bases. Trimming removed 0 bases from V and 3 bases from J; junction bases left unmatched: 6. This CDR3 region has 18 residues. CDR1 SGHTA and CDR2 FQGNSA come from the germline V gene. The CDR3 reads CASSLALLAGGSYNEQFF. The CDR3 DNA reads as TGTGCCAGCAGCTTAGCATTACTAGCGGGGGGCAGCTACAATGAGCAGTTCTTC.

The CDR3 nucleotides read TGTGCCAGCAGCTTAACCGGGACTAGCGGGTCCTCCTACGAGCAGTACTTC. It translates to CASSLTGTSGSSYEQYF. The rearrangement uses TRBV7-2 and TRBJ2-7, with TRBD2 identical over 12 bases. V was clipped by 2 bases and J by 0 bases; unmatched bases: 5. From germline, CDR1 is SGHTA and CDR2 FQGNSA. The CDR3 loop spans 17 amino acids.

This chain joins TRBV5-1 and TRBJ2-3; TRBD2 agrees at 14 bases. Germline V gene data show CDR1 as SGHRS and CDR2 as YFSETQ. The CDR3 is 16 residues long. Trimming removed 4 bases from V and 5 bases from J; junction bases left unmatched: 6. CDR3 sequence: CASSPGTSGGLDTQYF. Here the CDR3 DNA reads TGCGCCAGCAGCCCCGGGACTAGCGGGGGCCTAGATACGCAGTATTTT.

V is TRBV9 and J is TRBJ2-5; D is possibly TRBD2 (6 bases). Between the trimmed V and J ends, which lost 1 base and 4 bases, there was a span of 11 bases. The CDR3 is 14 residues long. Germline lookup yields CDR1 SGDLS and CDR2 YYNGEE. CDR3 in amino acids: CASSVRGRGETQYF. The CDR3 region has the DNA TGTGCCAGCAGCGTACGAGGGCGGGGAGAGACCCAGTACTTC. Filled out from reference TRBV9 and TRBJ2-5, the complete variable domain reads DSGVTQTPKHLITATGQRVTLRCSPRSGDLSVYWYQQSLDQGLQFLIQYYNGEERAKGNILERFSAQQFPDLHSELNLSSLELGDSALYFCASSVRGRGETQYFGPGTRLLVL.

This clone was picked up a small number of times. The chain has TRBV6-1 and TRBJ2-6, with D hard to call. Trimming pared 6 bases from V and 0 bases from J, leaving 6 bases between. The CDR3 length is 14 residues. Germline CDR1 is MNHNS and CDR2 is SASEGT. CDR3 sequence reads: CASRERSGANVLTF. Here the CDR3 DNA reads TGTGCCAGCAGGGAACGCTCTGGGGCCAACGTCCTGACTTTC.

The rearrangement uses TRBV5-6 and TRBJ1-2; no reliable D call. The CDR3 is 13 amino acids. CDR1 is SGHDT and CDR2 is YYEEEE in the germline V gene. The germline V and J ends were trimmed by 4 bases and 4 bases, with 11 bases remaining between them. The CDR3 DNA follows: TGTGCCAGCAGCCCTTTGTGGAGCTATGGCTACACCTTC. It specifies CASSPLWSYGYTF.

As concerns this clone: Germline and junction disagree at one end, which may indicate a read error. This chain joins TRBV7-9 and TRBJ2-7; D is undetermined. CDR3 length equals 11 residues. Germline CDR1 SEHNR, CDR2 FQNEAQ (reference sequence). The CDR3 loop is CSSTSTYEQYF. In DNA form, the CDR3 reads TGTTCCAGCACCTCTACCTACGAGCAGTACTTC.

This chain uses TRBV7-9 with TRBJ1-4; D possibly corresponds to TRBD1 (6 bases). CDR3 length: 16 amino acids. CDR1 and CDR2 (germline): SEHNR, FQNEAQ (reference sequence). CDR3 sequence reads: CSTRTGSDTTNEKLFF. The DNA for the CDR3 is TGTTCCACCCGCACAGGGAGCGATACTACTAATGAAAAACTGTTTTTT. Supplemented by reference TRBV7-9 and TRBJ1-4, the full variable domain reads DTGVSQNPRHKITKRGQNVTFRCDPISEHNRLYWYRQTLGQGPEFLTYFQNEAQLEKSRLLSDRFSAERPKGSFSTLEIQRTEQGDSAMYLCSTRTGSDTTNEKLFFGSGTQLSVL.

This clone was picked up one time. The same CDR3 also results from other DNA sequences found in this sample. The chain has TRBV5-6 and TRBJ2-2, with 13 bases fitting TRBD2. The CDR3 is 17 amino acids. Germline V gene lookup returns CDR1 SGHDT and CDR2 YYEEEE. The V segment lost 3 bases and the J segment 4 bases; nucleotides outside the gene matches: 6. The chain's CDR3 is CASSWGTSGTGTGELFF. DNA of the CDR3: TGTGCCAGCAGCTGGGGGACTAGCGGGACCGGCACCGGGGAGCTGTTTTTT.

V and J are TRBV5-4 and TRBJ2-2; 7 bases map to TRBD2. Germline assignment: CDR1 SGHNT and CDR2 YYREEE (reference sequence). The V and J ends lost 2 bases and 1 base, in that order; junction bases with no gene match: 5. The CDR3 is 16 amino acids. The CDR3 reads CASSLPTSRNTGELFF. Here the CDR3 DNA reads TGTGCCAGCAGCTTACCGACTAGCCGGAACACCGGGGAGCTGTTTTTT.

The chain carries TRBV5-4 and TRBJ1-1, with D tentatively TRBD1 (5 bases). Per the germline V gene, CDR1 is SGHNT and CDR2 is YYREEE (reference sequence). This CDR3 spans 16 amino acids. V was pared by 5 bases and J by 0 bases, with 17 bases between. The DNA for the CDR3 is TGTGCCAGCAGACGCGACAGTTTCTCGATGAACACTGAAGCTTTCTTT. It yields the protein CASRRDSFSMNTEAFF.

The rearrangement links TRBV28 to TRBJ2-1, with a tentative D call TRBD1 (6 bases). CDR3 length: 17 amino acids. Trimming removed 2 bases from V and 6 bases from J, with 20 bases in between. Germline CDR1 is MDHEN and CDR2 is SYDVKM. CDR3 residues: CASSLEQGPIWGNEQFF. In DNA form, the CDR3 reads TGTGCCAGCAGTTTAGAACAGGGACCCATCTGGGGCAATGAGCAGTTCTTC.

This clone was counted between two and nine times. One end of the junction fails to match germline, which may point to a read error. This chain connects TRBV28 to TRBJ1-1; no reliable D call. Germline V gives CDR1 MDHEN, CDR2 SYDVKM. This CDR3 is built from 12 residues. CDR3 sequence: CAISTVNTEAFF. CDR3 sequence (DNA): TGTGCCATCAGTACAGTGAACACTGAAGCTTTCTTT.

The chain uses TRBV6-5 and TRBJ2-5; TRBD1 might be the D (5 bases). V lost 5 bases and J lost 2, with 15 bases in between. Germline loops: CDR1 MNHEY, CDR2 SVGAGI. The CDR3 is made up of 15 amino acids. CDR3 loop: CASSGQRTTQETQYF. The CDR3 bases are TGTGCCAGCAGTGGACAACGCACTACGCAAGAGACCCAGTACTTC.

The chain has TRBV9 and TRBJ2-7; the match to TRBD1 covers 8 bases. With 0 bases clipped from V and 2 bases from J, the junction kept 4 bases outside the gene matches. Germline-derived CDR1 and CDR2 are SGDLS and YYNGEE. This CDR3 spans 15 amino acids. CDR3 sequence reads: CASSVGDRRTYEQYF. The CDR3 DNA reads as TGTGCCAGCAGCGTAGGGGACAGGCGAACCTACGAGCAGTACTTC.

The chain combines TRBV28 with TRBJ1-5; D gene ambiguous. CDR3 length equals 15 residues. V gave up 5 bases and J gave up 5 bases, with 16 bases separating them. CDR1 and CDR2 from the germline V gene are MDHEN and SYDVKM. The CDR3 region is CASSLRTLEHQPQHF. The CDR3 DNA reads as TGTGCCAGCAGTCTACGAACCCTCGAACATCAGCCCCAGCATTTT.

CDR3 nucleotide sequence: TGCGCCAGCAGCTTTTTGGACAGGGCCTACGAGCAGTACTTC. Its protein is CASSFLDRAYEQYF. The rearrangement links TRBV5-1 to TRBJ2-7, with TRBD1 matching over 8 bases. Germline CDR1 is SGHRS and CDR2 is YFSETQ. This CDR3 is 14 amino acids long. The trim removed 2 bases at V and 2 bases at J, leaving 3 bases unmatched.

V gene TRBV19 combines with J gene TRBJ2-7; D perhaps matches TRBD1 (5 bases). Germline-derived CDR1 and CDR2 are LNHDA and SQIVND (reference sequence). The CDR3 covers 13 residues. Trimming stripped 10 bases from V and 0 bases from J, with 13 bases between. In nucleotides, the CDR3 is TGTGCCACTCGTGTTGACAGCTCCTACGAGCAGTACTTC. Translating it yields CATRVDSSYEQYF. Using reference TRBV19 and TRBJ2-7 for the parts outside the CDR3, the full variable domain is DGGITQSPKYLFRKEGQNVTLSCEQNLNHDAMYWYRQDPGQGLRLIYYSQIVNDFQKGDIAEGYSVSREKKESFPLTVTSAQKNPTAFYLCATRVDSSYEQYFGPGTRLTVT.

The V and J genes are TRBV28 and TRBJ2-7; tentatively, D is TRBD2 (6 bases). The CDR3 runs 14 residues. Germline loops: CDR1 MDHEN, CDR2 SYDVKM. The V end was cut by 7 bases, the J end by 0 bases, with 13 bases between. CDR3 sequence reads: CASKPAGSSYEQYF. In DNA form, the CDR3 reads TGTGCCAGCAAGCCGGCGGGAAGCTCCTACGAGCAGTACTTC.

The chain recombines TRBV7-6 with TRBJ2-1, with D possibly being TRBD1 (5 bases). V lost 2 bases and J lost 6, with 11 bases in between. Germline values: CDR1 SGHVS, CDR2 FNYEAQ. The CDR3 length is 14 residues. CDR3 coding DNA: TGTGCCAGCAGCTTATGGGTTCAGGGCAATGAGCAGTTCTTC. It yields the protein CASSLWVQGNEQFF.